Only a few counts were recorded for the clone carrying this T cell receptor (beta chain). Trimming removed 5 bases from V and 8 bases from J; junction bases left unmatched: 15. The CDR3 contains 17 residues. The germline V gene has CDR1 SEHNR and CDR2 FQNEAQ (reference sequence). This table comes from immunoSEQ multiplex PCR, and its TCRdb copy is limited to in-frame clones, with some not included. Of some 100,000 clones in the sample, around four fifths were seen once. This sample was included in a study of OX40 agonist ivuxolimab in advanced cancers. The source material was CD4+ or CD8+ T cells sorted from blood, sampled in a trial of the OX40 agonist ivuxolimab. The receptor was isolated from an adult with an advanced solid tumor such as melanoma, head and neck, liver or kidney cancer. V is TRBV7-9 and J is TRBJ2-3; the match to TRBD2 covers 11 bases. The CDR3 loop reads CASSLYSGGAEKATQYF. DNA of the CDR3: TGTGCCAGCAGCCTCTATAGCGGGGGGGCCGAAAAAGCTACGCAGTATTTT.